This passage covers 23 T cell receptor beta chains from one sample sequenced in a study of vaccination and CD4 T cells after COVID-19. Treatment here: roughly ten-day PBMC culture with coronavirus spike peptide pools or control peptides (ViraFEST assay). These receptors have no known antigen. An Oncomine TCR Beta short-read assay was used to sequence the DNA from cultured CD4+ T cells. TCRdb called the PCR reads again in MiXCR, with one record for every CDR3 protein. The sample consists of more than 10,000 distinct CDR3 sequences, around two fifths of them appearing once. The sample taken for sequencing was CD4+ T cells from blood, cultured in vitro. Receptor source: a human donor who had recovered from COVID-19.

The J gene is TRBJ1-1, the V gene TRBV7-8; maybe TRBD1 (5 bases). Trimming stripped 1 base from V and 0 bases from J, with 9 bases between. Germline CDR1 reads SGHVS; CDR2 reads FQNEAQ. This CDR3 has 15 residues. The DNA of the CDR3 is TGTGCCAGCAGCTTAGTTGACAGTATGAACACTGAAGCTTTCTTT. Translation: CASSLVDSMNTEAFF.

The chain is built from TRBV24-1 and TRBJ2-3; TRBD2 matches 12 bases. The CDR3 totals 14 residues. CDR1 and CDR2 (germline): KGHDR, SFDVKD. The trim removed 9 bases at V and 0 bases at J, leaving 0 bases unmatched. CDR3 sequence (DNA): TGTGCCACCGGACTAGCGGGAAGCACAGATACGCAGTATTTT. It yields the protein CATGLAGSTDTQYF.

This clonotype was counted only a few times. This chain links TRBV7-3 with TRBJ1-2; 7 nucleotides match TRBD1. V was pared by 11 bases and J by 0 bases, with 18 bases of the junction left unmatched. The V gene's germline CDR1 is SGHTA and CDR2 FQGTGA. The CDR3 has 17 amino acids. CDR3 coding DNA: TGTGCCCCCGGGGAAACGCCCGAGGGACAGACTAACTATGGCTACACCTTC. Its protein product is CAPGETPEGQTNYGYTF. Together with reference TRBV7-3 and TRBJ1-2, the CDR3 gives the full variable domain: GAGVSQTPSNKVTEKGKYVELRCDPISGHTALYWYRQSLGQGPEFLIYFQGTGAADDSGLPNDRFFAVRPEGSVSTLKIQRTERGDSAVYLCAPGETPEGQTNYGYTFGSGTRLTVV.

The V and J genes are TRBV7-2 and TRBJ2-3; 16 positions match TRBD2. J lost 1 base, V lost 5 bases, and 15 bases had no gene match. Germline V gene lookup returns CDR1 SGHTA and CDR2 FQGNSA. This CDR3 region has 21 residues. CDR3 DNA sequence: TGTGCCAGCAGCCTCGTTTACTTTTTAGGGACTAGCGGGGGGGGCACAGATACGCAGTATTTT. The encoded protein is CASSLVYFLGTSGGGTDTQYF.

The rearrangement joins TRBV20-1 to TRBJ2-7, with D tentatively TRBD2 (6 bases). V lost 4 bases and J 2 bases, leaving 12 bases between the germline ends. CDR1 DFQATT and CDR2 SNEGSKA come from the germline V gene (reference sequence). The CDR3 covers 13 residues. The CDR3 nucleotides read TGCAGTGCTAAGGAGGGGCCTACCTACGAGCAGTACTTC. Translation gives CSAKEGPTYEQYF.

V gene TRBV3-1 combines with J gene TRBJ1-5, with 7 bases fitting TRBD1. The CDR3 is 15 amino acids. The germline V gene has CDR1 LGHDT and CDR2 YNNKEL (reference sequence). V lost 0 bases, J lost 7 bases, and 6 bases stayed unmatched. The DNA for the CDR3 is TGTGCCAGCAGCCAAGATCACAGGGGTGGGCAGCCCCAGCATTTT. Translation gives CASSQDHRGGQPQHF.

This chain links TRBV6-1 with TRBJ2-1; D possibly corresponds to TRBD2 (6 bases). Germline V gene lookup returns CDR1 MNHNS and CDR2 SASEGT. V dropped 10 bases and J dropped 10 bases, with 20 bases sitting between them. The CDR3 extends over 13 amino acids. This CDR3 is CATQRGPSAEQFF. The CDR3 DNA follows: TGTGCCACCCAGAGGGGCCCTAGCGCCGAGCAGTTCTTC.

The V and J genes are TRBV24-1 and TRBJ1-1; TRBD1 matches at 7 bases. Germline V lookup: CDR1 KGHDR, CDR2 SFDVKD. The CDR3 length is 16 residues. V was clipped by 0 bases and J by 6 bases; unmatched bases: 9. DNA for the CDR3: TGTGCCACCAGTGATTTGCCCTCGACAGGGTTCCCTGAAGCTTTCTTT. Translating gives CATSDLPSTGFPEAFF.

This clonotype has just a few counts. V is TRBV19 and J is TRBJ1-2, with D unclear. The CDR3 totals 14 residues. Germline CDR1 LNHDA, CDR2 SQIVND (reference sequence). Trimming pared 7 bases from V and 4 bases from J, leaving 16 bases between. The CDR3 sequence is CASNPSLGIYGYTF. The CDR3 nucleotides are TGTGCCAGTAACCCGAGCTTGGGCATCTATGGCTACACCTTC.

This clonotype was counted a single time. The chain uses TRBV19 and TRBJ2-2; D is perhaps TRBD1 (6 bases). V dropped 4 bases and J dropped 7 bases, with 13 bases sitting between them. The length of the CDR3 is 14 residues. CDR1 LNHDA and CDR2 SQIVND come from the germline V gene (reference sequence). Here the CDR3 reads CASSTTGWNGELFF. In nucleotides, the CDR3 is TGTGCCAGTAGTACTACAGGGTGGAACGGGGAGCTGTTTTTT.

This clonotype showed up just a few times. This chain joins TRBV20-1 and TRBJ1-2; possible D gene TRBD1, 5 bases. Germline V gene lookup returns CDR1 DFQATT and CDR2 SNEGSKA (reference sequence). The CDR3 contains 14 residues. Trimming pared 1 base from V and 8 bases from J, leaving 17 bases between. The CDR3 is CSARVRGKQEGYTF. CDR3 DNA: TGCAGTGCTAGAGTGAGAGGAAAACAGGAAGGCTACACCTTC.

The V and J genes are TRBV30 and TRBJ2-1; 7 bases align to TRBD2. The CDR3 loop spans 16 amino acids. V trimming: 5 bases; J trimming: 0 bases; junction bases outside the gene matches: 10. In germline, CDR1 is GTSNPN, CDR2 SVGIG (reference sequence). The CDR3 region is CAWDGRAGSSYNEQFF. In DNA, the CDR3 is TGTGCCTGGGACGGTCGAGCGGGGAGCTCCTACAATGAGCAGTTCTTC.

This clonotype was counted between two and nine times. The chain employs TRBV20-1 and TRBJ2-1; 8 positions match TRBD1. V shed 7 bases and J 8 bases; nucleotides not matched to a gene: 13. Looked up from germline, CDR1 is DFQATT and CDR2 is SNEGSKA (reference sequence). This CDR3 spans 14 amino acids. CDR3 loop: CSGIPGQATHEQFF. CDR3 sequence (DNA): TGCAGTGGCATACCGGGACAGGCTACCCATGAGCAGTTCTTC.

This clonotype was detected only a few times. The chain uses TRBV6-2 or TRBV6-3 and TRBJ2-3; D not certain. V was pared by 5 bases and J by 0 bases, with 9 bases between. Germline CDR1 is MNHEY and CDR2 is SVGEGT. The CDR3 has 14 residues. The CDR3 is CASSLDRSTDTQYF. The CDR3 DNA follows: TGTGCCAGCAGTCTTGACCGGAGCACAGATACGCAGTATTTT.

CDR3 bases: TGTGCCTGGGGTAACAGGGCCGCTGAAGCTTTCTTT. It codes for CAWGNRAAEAFF. This chain connects TRBV30 to TRBJ1-1; tentative D call: TRBD1 (6 bases). The CDR3 is 12 amino acids. The germline CDR1 and CDR2 sequences are GTSNPN and SVGIG (reference sequence). V dropped 5 bases and J dropped 6 bases, with 13 bases sitting between them.

This clonotype was picked up a small number of times. The chain carries TRBV6-1 and TRBJ2-5; D may be TRBD1 or TRBD2 (6 bases each). Between the trimmed V and J ends, which lost 7 bases and 5 bases, there was a span of 20 bases. The CDR3 covers 15 residues. Germline assignment: CDR1 MNHNS and CDR2 SASEGT. The CDR3 region has the DNA TGTGCCAGCAATCACGGCCGGGGGCTAGGGGAGACCCAGTACTTC. Protein: CASNHGRGLGETQYF.

A word on this clonotype: Being one base from a much bigger clone, this may be a read error. The chain recombines TRBV20-1 with TRBJ2-7; possibly TRBD2 for D (6 bases). Germline assignment: CDR1 DFQATT and CDR2 SNEGSKA (reference sequence). This CDR3 is built from 14 residues. CDR3 nucleotides: TGCAGTGCTAGAGATCGTAGCGGAACCTACGAGCGGTACTTC. Translated, it gives CSARDRSGTYERYF.

This rearrangement joins TRBV20-1 to TRBJ2-1; perhaps TRBD1 as D (6 bases). Trimming left V 4 bases short and J 0 bases short, with 10 bases between. CDR1 DFQATT and CDR2 SNEGSKA come from the germline V gene (reference sequence). The CDR3 has 14 residues. CDR3 sequence reads: CSATGALSYNEQFF. CDR3 DNA sequence: TGCAGTGCTACAGGGGCCCTCTCCTACAATGAGCAGTTCTTC.

J is TRBJ1-1 and V is TRBV4-3, with TRBD1 matching 9 bases. The CDR3 has 17 amino acids. After removal of 5 bases from V and 5 bases from J, the junction contained 15 bases not matched to a gene. Germline V gene sequence: CDR1 LGHNA, CDR2 YSLEER. CDR3: CASSSRPTGTGLTEAFF. CDR3 nucleotides: TGCGCCAGCAGCTCCCGCCCGACCGGGACAGGGCTGACTGAAGCTTTCTTT.

The CDR3 bases are TGTGCCAGCAGTTACCAAACGGGAGGGCTAAACGGGGAGCTGTTTTTT. It codes for CASSYQTGGLNGELFF. The V gene is TRBV6-5, the J gene TRBJ2-2, with 8 bases aligning to TRBD2. Looked up from germline, CDR1 is MNHEY and CDR2 is SVGAGI. V lost 2 bases to trimming and J lost 7 bases; unmatched junction nucleotides: 9. This CDR3 has 16 amino acids.

V is TRBV19 and J is TRBJ1-2; no reliable D call. V was trimmed by 7 bases and J by 4 bases, leaving 19 bases between them. The V gene's germline CDR1 is LNHDA and CDR2 SQIVND (reference sequence). The CDR3 is 15 residues long. CDR3 amino acids: CASTETRARAYGYTF. CDR3 DNA: TGTGCCAGTACCGAAACGAGGGCGCGAGCCTATGGCTACACCTTC.

This sequence joins TRBV20-1 and TRBJ2-4; either TRBD1 or TRBD2 may fit D (5 bases each). The CDR3 runs 15 residues. Germline lookup yields CDR1 DFQATT and CDR2 SNEGSKA (reference sequence). The germline V and J ends were trimmed by 3 bases and 9 bases, with 21 bases remaining between them. In DNA, the CDR3 is TGCAGTGCTAGCTCCGGGACCCCACGGGTTAGCATTCAGTACTTC. Its translation: CSASSGTPRVSIQYF.

This clonotype was observed a handful of times. The genes are TRBV20-1 and TRBJ1-2; no firm D call. The CDR3 is made up of 13 amino acids. CDR1 and CDR2 (germline): DFQATT, SNEGSKA (reference sequence). The V and J ends lost 6 bases and 3 bases respectively, with 14 bases between them. CDR3 loop: CSAPGRGDYGYTF. DNA for the CDR3: TGCAGTGCCCCCGGTCGCGGTGACTATGGCTACACCTTC.